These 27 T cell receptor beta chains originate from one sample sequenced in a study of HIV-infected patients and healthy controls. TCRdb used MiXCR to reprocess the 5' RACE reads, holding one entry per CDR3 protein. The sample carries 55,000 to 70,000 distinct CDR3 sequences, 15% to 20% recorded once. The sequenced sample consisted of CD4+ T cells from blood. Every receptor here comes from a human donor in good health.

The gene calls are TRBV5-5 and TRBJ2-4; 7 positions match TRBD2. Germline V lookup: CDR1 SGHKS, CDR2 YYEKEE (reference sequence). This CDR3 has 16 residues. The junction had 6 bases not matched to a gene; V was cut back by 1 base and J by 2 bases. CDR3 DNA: TGTGCCAGCAGCTTGTGGGGAGCGGGGTCCAAAAACATTCAGTACTTC. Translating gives CASSLWGAGSKNIQYF.

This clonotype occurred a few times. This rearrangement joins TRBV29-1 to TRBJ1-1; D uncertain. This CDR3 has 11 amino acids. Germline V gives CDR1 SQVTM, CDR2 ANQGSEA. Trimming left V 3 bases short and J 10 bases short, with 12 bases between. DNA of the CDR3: TGCAGCGTTGATGGACCTACCGGAGCTTTCTTT. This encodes CSVDGPTGAFF.

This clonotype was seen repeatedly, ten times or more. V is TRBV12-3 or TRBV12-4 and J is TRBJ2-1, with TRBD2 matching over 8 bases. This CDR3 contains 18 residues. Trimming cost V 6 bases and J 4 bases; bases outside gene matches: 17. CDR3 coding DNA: TGTGCCAGCAGCCCCTATGGTGTTAGCGGGATGGATTACAATGAGCAGTTCTTC. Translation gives CASSPYGVSGMDYNEQFF.

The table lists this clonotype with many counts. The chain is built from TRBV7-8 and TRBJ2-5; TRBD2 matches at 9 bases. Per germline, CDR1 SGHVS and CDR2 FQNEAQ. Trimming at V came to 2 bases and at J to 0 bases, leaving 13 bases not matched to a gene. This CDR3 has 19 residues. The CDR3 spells CASSLRVASGTLYQETQYF. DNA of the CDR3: TGTGCCAGCAGCTTAAGGGTGGCTAGCGGGACCCTGTACCAAGAGACCCAGTACTTC.

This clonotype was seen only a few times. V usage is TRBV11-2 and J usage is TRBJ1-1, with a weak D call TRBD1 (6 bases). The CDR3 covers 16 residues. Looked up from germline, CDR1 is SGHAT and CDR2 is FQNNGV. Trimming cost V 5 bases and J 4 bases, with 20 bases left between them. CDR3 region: CASSPSPYRESTEAFF. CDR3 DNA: TGTGCCAGCAGCCCCTCTCCCTACAGGGAAAGCACTGAAGCTTTCTTT.

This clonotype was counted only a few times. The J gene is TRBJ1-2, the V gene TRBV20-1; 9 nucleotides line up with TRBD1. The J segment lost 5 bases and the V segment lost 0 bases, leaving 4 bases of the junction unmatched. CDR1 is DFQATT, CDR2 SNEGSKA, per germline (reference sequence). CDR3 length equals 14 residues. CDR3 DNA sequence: TGCAGTGCTAGAGACACAGGGGGCCATTATGGCTACACCTTC. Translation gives CSARDTGGHYGYTF.

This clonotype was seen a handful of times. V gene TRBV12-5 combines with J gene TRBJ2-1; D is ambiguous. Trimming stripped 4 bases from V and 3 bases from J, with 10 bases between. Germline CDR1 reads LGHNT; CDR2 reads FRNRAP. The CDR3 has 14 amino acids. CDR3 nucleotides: TGTGCTAGTGGTTCCGTCCCCAACTACAATGAGCAGTTCTTC. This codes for CASGSVPNYNEQFF.

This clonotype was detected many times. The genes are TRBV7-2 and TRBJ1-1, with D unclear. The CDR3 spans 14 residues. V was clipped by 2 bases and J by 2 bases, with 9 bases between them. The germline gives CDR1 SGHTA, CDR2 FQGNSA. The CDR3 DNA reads TGTGCCAGCAGCTTATGGTCAGGCAACACTGAAGCTTTCTTT. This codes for CASSLWSGNTEAFF. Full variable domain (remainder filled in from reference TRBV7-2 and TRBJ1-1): GAGVSQSPSNKVTEKGKDVELRCDPISGHTALYWYRQSLGQGLEFLIYFQGNSAPDKSGLPSDRFSAERTGGSVSTLTIQRTQQEDSAVYLCASSLWSGNTEAFFGQGTRLTVV.

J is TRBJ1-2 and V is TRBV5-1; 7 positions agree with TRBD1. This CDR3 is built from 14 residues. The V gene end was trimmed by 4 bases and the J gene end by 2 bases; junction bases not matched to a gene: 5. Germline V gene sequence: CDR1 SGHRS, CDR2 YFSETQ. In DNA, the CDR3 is TGCGCCAGCAGCACGGGACAGACAAACTATGGCTACACCTTC. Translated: CASSTGQTNYGYTF. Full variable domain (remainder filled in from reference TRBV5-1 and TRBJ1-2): KAGVTQTPRYLIKTRGQQVTLSCSPISGHRSVSWYQQTPGQGLQFLFEYFSETQRNKGNFPGRFSGRQFSNSRSEMNVSTLELGDSALYLCASSTGQTNYGYTFGSGTRLTVV.

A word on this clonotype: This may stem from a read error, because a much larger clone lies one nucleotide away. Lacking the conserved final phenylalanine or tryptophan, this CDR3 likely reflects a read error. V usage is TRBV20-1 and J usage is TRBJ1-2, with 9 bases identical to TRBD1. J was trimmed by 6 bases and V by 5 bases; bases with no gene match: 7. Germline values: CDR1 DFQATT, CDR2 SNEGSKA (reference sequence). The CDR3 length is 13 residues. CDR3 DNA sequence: TGCAGTGCTGCTGCCGGGACAGGGAATGGCTACACCTCC. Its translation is CSAAAGTGNGYTS.

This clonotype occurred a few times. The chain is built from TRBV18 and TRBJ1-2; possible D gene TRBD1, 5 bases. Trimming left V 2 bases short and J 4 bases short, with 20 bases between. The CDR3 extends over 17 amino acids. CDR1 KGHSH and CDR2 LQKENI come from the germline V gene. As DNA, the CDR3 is TGTGCCAGCTCACCAGTGGGACCGCGAAACCTAATCTATGGCTACACCTTC. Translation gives CASSPVGPRNLIYGYTF.

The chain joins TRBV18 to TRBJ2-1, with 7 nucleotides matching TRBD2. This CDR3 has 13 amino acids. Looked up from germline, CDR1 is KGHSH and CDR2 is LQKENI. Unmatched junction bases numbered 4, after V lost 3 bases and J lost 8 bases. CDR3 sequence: CASSPAGADEQFF. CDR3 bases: TGTGCCAGCTCACCGGCGGGAGCCGATGAGCAGTTCTTC.

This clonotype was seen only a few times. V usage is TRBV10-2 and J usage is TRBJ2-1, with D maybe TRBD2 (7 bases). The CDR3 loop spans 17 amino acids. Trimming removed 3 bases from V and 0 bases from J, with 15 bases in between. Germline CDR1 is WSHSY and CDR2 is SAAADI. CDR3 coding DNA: TGCGCCAGCAGTGATGGACTAGGGGGGCCCTCCTACAATGAGCAGTTCTTC. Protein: CASSDGLGGPSYNEQFF.

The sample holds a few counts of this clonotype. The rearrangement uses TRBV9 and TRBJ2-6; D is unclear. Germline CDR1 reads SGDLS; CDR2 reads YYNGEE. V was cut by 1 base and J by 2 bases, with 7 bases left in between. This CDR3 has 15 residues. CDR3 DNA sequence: TGTGCCAGCAGCGTACTGGGCACTGGGGCCAACGTCCTGACTTTC. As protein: CASSVLGTGANVLTF.

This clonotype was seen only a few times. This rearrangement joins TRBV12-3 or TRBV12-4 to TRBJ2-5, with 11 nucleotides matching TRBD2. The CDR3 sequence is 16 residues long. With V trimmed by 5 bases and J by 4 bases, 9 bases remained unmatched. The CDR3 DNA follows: TGTGCCAGCAGTCCGACTAGCGGGGCGGCGGGAGAGACCCAGTACTTC. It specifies CASSPTSGAAGETQYF.

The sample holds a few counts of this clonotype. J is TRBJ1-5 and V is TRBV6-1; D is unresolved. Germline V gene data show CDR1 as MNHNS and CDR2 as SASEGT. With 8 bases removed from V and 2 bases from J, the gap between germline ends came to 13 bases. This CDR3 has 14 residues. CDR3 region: CASHILWGNQPQHF. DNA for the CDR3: TGTGCCAGCCATATACTTTGGGGCAATCAGCCCCAGCATTTT.

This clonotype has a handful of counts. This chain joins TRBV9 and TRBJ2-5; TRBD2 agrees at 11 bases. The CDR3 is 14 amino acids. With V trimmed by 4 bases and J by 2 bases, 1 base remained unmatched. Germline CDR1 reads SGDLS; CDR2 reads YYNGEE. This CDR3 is CASSTSGGQETQYF. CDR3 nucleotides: TGTGCCAGCAGCACTAGCGGGGGTCAAGAGACCCAGTACTTC.

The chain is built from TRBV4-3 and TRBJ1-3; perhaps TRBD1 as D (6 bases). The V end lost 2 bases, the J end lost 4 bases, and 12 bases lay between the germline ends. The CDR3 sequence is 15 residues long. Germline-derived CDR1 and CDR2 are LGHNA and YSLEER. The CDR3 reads CASSQRLDRGNTIYF. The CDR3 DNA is TGCGCCAGCAGCCAACGGTTAGACAGGGGAAACACCATATATTTT.

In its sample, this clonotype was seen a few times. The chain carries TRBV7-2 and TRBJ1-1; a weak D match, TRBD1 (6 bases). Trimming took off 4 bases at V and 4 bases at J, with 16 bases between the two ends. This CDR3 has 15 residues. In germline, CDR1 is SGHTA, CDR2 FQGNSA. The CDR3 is CASSSHRTGPTEAFF. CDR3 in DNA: TGTGCCAGCAGCTCCCACCGTACAGGGCCCACTGAAGCTTTCTTT. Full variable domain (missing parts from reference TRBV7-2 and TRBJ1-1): GAGVSQSPSNKVTEKGKDVELRCDPISGHTALYWYRQSLGQGLEFLIYFQGNSAPDKSGLPSDRFSAERTGGSVSTLTIQRTQQEDSAVYLCASSSHRTGPTEAFFGQGTRLTVV.

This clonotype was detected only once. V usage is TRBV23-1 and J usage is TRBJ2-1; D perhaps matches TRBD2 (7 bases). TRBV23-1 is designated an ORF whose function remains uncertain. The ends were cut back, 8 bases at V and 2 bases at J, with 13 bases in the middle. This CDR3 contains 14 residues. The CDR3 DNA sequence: TGCGCCAGCCCATGGCGGGGGCCCTACAATGAGCAGTTCTTC. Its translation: CASPWRGPYNEQFF.

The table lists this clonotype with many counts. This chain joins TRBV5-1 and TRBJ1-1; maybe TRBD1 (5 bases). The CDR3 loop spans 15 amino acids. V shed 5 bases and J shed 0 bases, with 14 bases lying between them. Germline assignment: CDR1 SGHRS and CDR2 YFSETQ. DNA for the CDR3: TGCGCCAGCAGTTATACGGGGACGGTGAACACTGAAGCTTTCTTT. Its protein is CASSYTGTVNTEAFF.

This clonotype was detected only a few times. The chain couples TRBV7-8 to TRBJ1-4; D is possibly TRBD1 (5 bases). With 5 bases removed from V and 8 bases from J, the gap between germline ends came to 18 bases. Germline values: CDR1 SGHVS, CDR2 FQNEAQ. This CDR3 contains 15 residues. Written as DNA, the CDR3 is TGTGCCAGCAGCCGGACGGGATGGGAGGGGGAAAAACTGTTTTTT. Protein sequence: CASSRTGWEGEKLFF. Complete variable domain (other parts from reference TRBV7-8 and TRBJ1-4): GAGVSQSPRYKVAKRGQDVALRCDPISGHVSLFWYQQALGQGPEFLTYFQNEAQLDKSGLPSDRFFAERPEGSVSTLKIQRTQQEDSAVYLCASSRTGWEGEKLFFGSGTQLSVL.

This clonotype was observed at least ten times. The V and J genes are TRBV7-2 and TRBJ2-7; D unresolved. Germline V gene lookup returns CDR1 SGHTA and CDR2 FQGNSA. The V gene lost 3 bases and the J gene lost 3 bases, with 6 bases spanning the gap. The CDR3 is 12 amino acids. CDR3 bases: TGTGCCAGCAGCTTTGGGGTCTACGAGCAGTACTTC. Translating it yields CASSFGVYEQYF.

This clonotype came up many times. The CDR3 sequence: CASSRGTFSNQPQHF. The CDR3 DNA is TGTGCCAGCAGTAGAGGAACGTTTAGCAATCAGCCCCAGCATTTT. The rearrangement uses TRBV2 and TRBJ1-5; no clear D gene. V was pared by 5 bases and J by 0 bases, with 11 bases between. The CDR3 loop spans 15 amino acids. Germline CDR1 SNHLY, CDR2 FYNNEI.

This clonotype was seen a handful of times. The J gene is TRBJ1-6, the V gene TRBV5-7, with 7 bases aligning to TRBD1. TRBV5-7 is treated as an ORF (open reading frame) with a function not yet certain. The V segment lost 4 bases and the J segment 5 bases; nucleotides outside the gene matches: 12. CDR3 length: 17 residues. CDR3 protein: CASSRYYNRGDNSPLHF. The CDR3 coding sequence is TGTGCCAGCAGCCGATATTATAACAGGGGAGATAATTCACCCCTCCACTTT.

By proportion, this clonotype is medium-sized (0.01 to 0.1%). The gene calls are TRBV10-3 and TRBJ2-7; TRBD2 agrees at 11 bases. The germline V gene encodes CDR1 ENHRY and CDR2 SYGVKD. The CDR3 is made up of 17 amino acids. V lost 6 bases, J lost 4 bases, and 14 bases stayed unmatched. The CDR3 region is CAISSNLGLADEYEQYF. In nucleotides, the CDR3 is TGTGCCATCAGCTCAAACCTGGGACTAGCGGACGAATACGAGCAGTACTTC.

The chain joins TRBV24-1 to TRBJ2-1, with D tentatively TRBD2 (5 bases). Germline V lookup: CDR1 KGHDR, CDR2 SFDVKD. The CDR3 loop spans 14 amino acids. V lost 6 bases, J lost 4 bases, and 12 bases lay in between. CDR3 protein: CATSSAGPYNEQFF. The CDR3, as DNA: TGTGCCACCAGTTCGGCGGGCCCTTACAATGAGCAGTTCTTC.